This is a list of T cell receptor beta chains from one sample in a study of cytomegalovirus exposure and HLA in healthy donors. The table came from immunoSEQ multiplex PCR; TCRdb's copy has only in-frame clones and leaves some out. The sample consists of about 120,000 clones, 75% to 90% of them appearing once. The material sequenced was PBMCs. These TCRs come from a man between 18 and 29 years old in good health and CMV-seropositive. CDR3s include the opening cysteine and the closing phenylalanine or tryptophan. D genes are given only for firm matches. A row's size may be missing; if present it is once, few, many or a size class.

J gene: TRBJ1-6; clone size: .; V gene: TRBV19; D gene: .; CDR3 protein: CASSLTGLRNSPLHF; CDR3 DNA: TGTGCCAGTAGCTTAACGGGACTCCGGAATTCACCCCTCCACTTT
J gene: TRBJ1-1; clone size: .; V gene: TRBV6-1; D gene: .; CDR3 protein: CASSEVRDVNTEAFF; CDR3 DNA: TGTGCCAGCAGTGAAGTGAGGGATGTTAACACTGAAGCTTTCTTT
J gene: TRBJ2-7; clone size: .; V gene: TRBV28; D gene: .; CDR3 protein: CASSLVARSSYEQYF; CDR3 DNA: TGTGCCAGCAGTTTAGTAGCTCGGAGCTCCTACGAGCAGTACTTC
J gene: TRBJ2-5; clone size: .; V gene: TRBV19; D gene: TRBD2; CDR3 protein: CASSRGLAGLRETQYF; CDR3 DNA: TGTGCCAGTAGTAGGGGACTAGCGGGATTGAGGGAGACCCAGTACTTC
J gene: TRBJ1-6; clone size: .; V gene: TRBV4-2; D gene: .; CDR3 protein: CASSQEHNTNSPLHF; CDR3 DNA: TGTGCCAGCAGCCAAGAACATAATACGAATTCACCCCTCCACTTT
J gene: TRBJ2-2; clone size: .; V gene: TRBV10-2; D gene: TRBD1; CDR3 protein: CASSEPTGATGELFF; CDR3 DNA: TGCGCCAGCAGTGAGCCGACAGGGGCCACCGGGGAGCTGTTTTTT
J gene: TRBJ1-2; clone size: .; V gene: TRBV5-5; D gene: .; CDR3 protein: CASSLMGDWRGYTF; CDR3 DNA: TGTGCCAGCAGCTTGATGGGGGACTGGCGCGGCTACACCTTC
J gene: TRBJ1-1; clone size: .; V gene: TRBV18; D gene: TRBD1; CDR3 protein: CASISTGVGAFF; CDR3 DNA: TGTGCCAGCATCTCGACAGGGGTAGGGGCTTTCTTT
J gene: TRBJ2-1; clone size: .; V gene: TRBV4-2; D gene: TRBD2; CDR3 protein: CASSQVTGTSGGAYNEQFF; CDR3 DNA: TGTGCCAGCAGCCAAGTAACGGGGACTAGCGGGGGGGCCTACAATGAGCAGTTCTTC
J gene: TRBJ2-3; clone size: .; V gene: TRBV18; D gene: TRBD1; CDR3 protein: CASSSYTQGDSYTQYF; CDR3 DNA: TGTGCCAGCTCATCGTATACACAGGGGGACTCATATACGCAGTATTTT
J gene: TRBJ1-2; clone size: few; V gene: TRBV5-6; D gene: .; CDR3 protein: CASSKGRGYGYTF; CDR3 DNA: TGTGCCAGCAGCAAGGGAAGGGGCTATGGCTACACCTTC
J gene: TRBJ2-2; clone size: .; V gene: TRBV7-6; D gene: TRBD2; CDR3 protein: CASSSKTGASGGTGELFF; CDR3 DNA: TGTGCCAGCAGCTCAAAAACCGGGGCTAGCGGGGGCACCGGGGAGCTGTTTTTT
J gene: TRBJ1-1; clone size: .; V gene: TRBV29-1; D gene: TRBD1; CDR3 protein: CSASQGINTEAFF; CDR3 DNA: TGCAGCGCTTCACAGGGGATAAACACTGAAGCTTTCTTT
J gene: TRBJ2-7; clone size: few; V gene: TRBV11-3; D gene: TRBD1; CDR3 protein: CASSPSGTVAGYEQYF; CDR3 DNA: TGTGCCAGCAGCCCATCGGGGACAGTCGCGGGCTACGAGCAGTACTTC
J gene: TRBJ1-5; clone size: once; V gene: TRBV6-1; D gene: .; CDR3 protein: CASRGTGNQPQHF; CDR3 DNA: TGTGCCAGCAGGGGCACAGGCAATCAGCCCCAGCATTTT
J gene: TRBJ1-5; clone size: .; V gene: TRBV15; D gene: .; CDR3 protein: CATSRDPGRASNQPQHF; CDR3 DNA: TGTGCCACCAGCAGAGATCCCGGCAGGGCTAGCAATCAGCCCCAGCATTTT
J gene: TRBJ1-3; clone size: .; V gene: TRBV11-2; D gene: .; CDR3 protein: CASSHSGNTIYF; CDR3 DNA: TGTGCCAGCAGCCACTCTGGAAACACCATATATTTT
J gene: TRBJ2-7; clone size: .; V gene: TRBV27; D gene: .; CDR3 protein: CASSLRLNSYEQYF; CDR3 DNA: TGTGCCAGCAGTTTAAGACTCAACTCCTACGAGCAGTACTTC
J gene: TRBJ1-4; clone size: once; V gene: TRBV6-1; D gene: .; CDR3 protein: CASSEAGGNEKLFF; CDR3 DNA: TGTGCCAGCAGTGAAGCGGGAGGCAATGAAAAACTGTTTTTT
J gene: TRBJ2-7; clone size: .; V gene: TRBV27; D gene: TRBD1; CDR3 protein: CASSLIMGQGVLKYF; CDR3 DNA: TGTGCCAGCAGTTTAATAATGGGACAGGGTGTTTTAAAGTACTTC
J gene: TRBJ2-7; clone size: .; V gene: TRBV6-1; D gene: TRBD2; CDR3 protein: CASSGHSGGSYEQYF; CDR3 DNA: TGTGCCAGCAGTGGACATAGCGGGGGCTCCTACGAGCAGTACTTC
J gene: TRBJ2-5; clone size: once; V gene: TRBV4-1; D gene: TRBD2; CDR3 protein: CASSLLAGGQETQYF; CDR3 DNA: TGCGCCAGCAGCCTCCTAGCGGGGGGACAAGAGACCCAGTACTTC
J gene: TRBJ2-6; clone size: .; V gene: TRBV28; D gene: .; CDR3 protein: CASSLFGGQSGANVLTF; CDR3 DNA: TGTGCCAGCAGTTTGTTCGGGGGGCAGTCTGGGGCCAACGTCCTGACTTTC